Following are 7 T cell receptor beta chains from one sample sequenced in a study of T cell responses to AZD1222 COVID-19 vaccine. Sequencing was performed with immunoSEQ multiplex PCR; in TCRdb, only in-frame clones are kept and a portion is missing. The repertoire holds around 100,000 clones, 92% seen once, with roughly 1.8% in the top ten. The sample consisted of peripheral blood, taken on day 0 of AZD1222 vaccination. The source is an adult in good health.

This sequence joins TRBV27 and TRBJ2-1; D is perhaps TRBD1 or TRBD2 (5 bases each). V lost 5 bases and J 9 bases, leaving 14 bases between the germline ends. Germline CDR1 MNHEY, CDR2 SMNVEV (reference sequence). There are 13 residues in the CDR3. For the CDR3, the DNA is TGTGCCAGCAGTGGTCACGGGGCCGGTGAGCAGTTCTTC. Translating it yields CASSGHGAGEQFF.

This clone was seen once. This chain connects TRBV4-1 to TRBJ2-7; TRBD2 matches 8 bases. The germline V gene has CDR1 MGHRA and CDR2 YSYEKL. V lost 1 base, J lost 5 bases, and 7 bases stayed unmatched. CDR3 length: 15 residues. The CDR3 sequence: CASSQGASGSHEQYF. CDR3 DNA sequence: TGCGCCAGCAGCCAAGGGGCCAGCGGGAGTCACGAGCAGTACTTC.

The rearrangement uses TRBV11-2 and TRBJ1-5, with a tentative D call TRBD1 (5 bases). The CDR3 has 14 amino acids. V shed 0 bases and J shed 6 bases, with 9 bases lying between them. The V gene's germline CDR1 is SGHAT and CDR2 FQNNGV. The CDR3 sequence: CASSLDGAGQPQHF. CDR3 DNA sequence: TGTGCCAGCAGCTTAGATGGGGCTGGTCAGCCCCAGCATTTT.

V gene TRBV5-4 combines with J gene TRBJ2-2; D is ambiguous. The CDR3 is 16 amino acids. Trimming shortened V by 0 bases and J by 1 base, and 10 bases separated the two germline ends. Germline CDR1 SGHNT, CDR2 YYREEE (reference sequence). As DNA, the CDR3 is TGTGCCAGCAGCTTGGCCGCGCGCCAGAACACCGGGGAGCTGTTTTTT. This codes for CASSLAARQNTGELFF.

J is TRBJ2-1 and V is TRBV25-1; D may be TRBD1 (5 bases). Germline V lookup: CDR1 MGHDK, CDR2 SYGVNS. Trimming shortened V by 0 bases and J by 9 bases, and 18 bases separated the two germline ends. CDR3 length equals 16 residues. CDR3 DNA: TGTGCCAGCAGTGAATATCGAGCGTGGGGCGGCACTGAGCAGTTCTTC. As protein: CASSEYRAWGGTEQFF. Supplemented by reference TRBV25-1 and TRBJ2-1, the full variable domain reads EADIYQTPRYLVIGTGKKITLECSQTMGHDKMYWYQQDPGMELHLIHYSYGVNSTEKGDLSSESTVSRIRTEHFPLTLESARPSHTSQYLCASSEYRAWGGTEQFFGPGTRLTVL.

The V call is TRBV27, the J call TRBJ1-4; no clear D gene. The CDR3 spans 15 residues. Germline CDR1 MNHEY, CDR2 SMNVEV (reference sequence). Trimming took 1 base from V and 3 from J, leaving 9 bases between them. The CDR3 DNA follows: TGTGCCAGCAGTTTATGGGCGGGTCCTAATGAAAAACTGTTTTTT. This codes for CASSLWAGPNEKLFF.

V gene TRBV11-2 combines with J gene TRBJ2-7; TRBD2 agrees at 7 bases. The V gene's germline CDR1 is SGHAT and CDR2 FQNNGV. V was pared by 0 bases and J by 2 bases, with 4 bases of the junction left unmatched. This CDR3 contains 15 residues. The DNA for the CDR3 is TGTGCCAGCAGCTTAGAGGGGGGGTATCCCTACGAGCAGTACTTC. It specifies CASSLEGGYPYEQYF.